The entry that follows covers one T cell receptor beta chain sequence. Its antigen remains unknown. TCR beta CDR3 regions were amplified from RNA transcripts. RT-PCR in the first round (using the HTBI primer set) targeted the TCR CDR3. In TCRdb, the multiplex PCR reads were re-called with MiXCR into one record per CDR3 protein. The profile shows about 130,000 distinct CDR3 sequences, over 20% of them singletons. The PBMCs had their origin in roughly 10 ml of fresh peripheral blood. This entry comes from a study of T cells in Graves' hyperthyroidism and ophthalmopathy. The wider study: Peripheral blood was collected at initial diagnosis, before any treatment. Study observations and caveats: The model made its ophthalmopathy prediction, and onset followed a median around 6.9 months later. Among clonotypes expanded in thyroid above 0.001, most were also found in blood.

CDR1 and CDR2 (germline): LNHDA, SQIVND (reference sequence). The CDR3 is made up of 14 amino acids. V lost 5 bases, J lost 0 bases, and 8 bases lay in between. The TCR was taken from a woman in her fifties or sixties with Graves' hyperthyroidism that later progressed to Graves' ophthalmopathy. Sequencing was performed on blood. This chain joins TRBV19 and TRBJ2-1, with TRBD1 as a possible D gene (5 bases). The CDR3 region is CASSQGYSYNEQFF. CDR3 DNA: TGTGCCAGTAGTCAGGGTTACTCCTACAATGAGCAGTTCTTC. Full variable domain (rest looked up from reference TRBV19 and TRBJ2-1): DGGITQSPKYLFRKEGQNVTLSCEQNLNHDAMYWYRQDPGQGLRLIYYSQIVNDFQKGDIAEGYSVSREKKESFPLTVTSAQKNPTAFYLCASSQGYSYNEQFFGPGTRLTVL.